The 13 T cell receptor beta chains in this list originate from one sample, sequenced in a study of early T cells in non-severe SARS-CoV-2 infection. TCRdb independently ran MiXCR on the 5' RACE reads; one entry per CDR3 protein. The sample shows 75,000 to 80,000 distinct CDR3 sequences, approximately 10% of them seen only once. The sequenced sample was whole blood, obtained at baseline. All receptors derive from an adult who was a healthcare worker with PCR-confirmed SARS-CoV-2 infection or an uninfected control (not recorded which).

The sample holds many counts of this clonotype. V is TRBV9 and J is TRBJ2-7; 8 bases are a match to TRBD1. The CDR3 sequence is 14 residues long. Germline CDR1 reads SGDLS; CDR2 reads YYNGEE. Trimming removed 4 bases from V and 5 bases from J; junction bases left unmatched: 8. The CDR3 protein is CASSIGQGGNEQYF. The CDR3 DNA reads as TGTGCCAGCAGCATCGGACAGGGAGGTAACGAGCAGTACTTC. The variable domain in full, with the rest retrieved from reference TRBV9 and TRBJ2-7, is DSGVTQTPKHLITATGQRVTLRCSPRSGDLSVYWYQQSLDQGLQFLIQYYNGEERAKGNILERFSAQQFPDLHSELNLSSLELGDSALYFCASSIGQGGNEQYFGPGTRLTVT.

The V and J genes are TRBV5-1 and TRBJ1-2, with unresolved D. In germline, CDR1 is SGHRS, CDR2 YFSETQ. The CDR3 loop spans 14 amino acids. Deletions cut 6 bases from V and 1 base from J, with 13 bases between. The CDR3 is CASTPAGNNYGYTF. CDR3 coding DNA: TGCGCCAGCACCCCGGCGGGGAATAACTATGGCTACACCTTC.

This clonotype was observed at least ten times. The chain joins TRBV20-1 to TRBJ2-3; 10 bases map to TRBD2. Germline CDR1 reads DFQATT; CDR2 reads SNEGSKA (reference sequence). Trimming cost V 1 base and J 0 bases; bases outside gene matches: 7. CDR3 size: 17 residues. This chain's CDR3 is CSARGVAGGTSTDTQYF. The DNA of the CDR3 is TGCAGTGCTAGAGGGGTAGCGGGGGGTACTAGCACAGATACGCAGTATTTT.

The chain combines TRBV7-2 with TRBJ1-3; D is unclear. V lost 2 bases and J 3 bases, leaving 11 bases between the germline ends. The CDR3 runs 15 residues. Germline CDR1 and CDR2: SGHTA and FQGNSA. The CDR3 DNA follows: TGTGCCAGCAGCTTATCTGGAGGCGGTGGAAACACCATATATTTT. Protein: CASSLSGGGGNTIYF.

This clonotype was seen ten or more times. The CDR3 here is CASSLEGPGQWNEKLFF. DNA for the CDR3: TGTGCCAGCAGCTTAGAGGGTCCGGGACAGTGGAATGAAAAACTGTTTTTT. The chain carries TRBV7-2 and TRBJ1-4; 7 bases agree with TRBD1. Germline CDR1 SGHTA, CDR2 FQGNSA. Germline trimming cut 1 base from V and 5 bases from J; bases unmatched to any gene: 10. The CDR3 is made up of 17 amino acids.

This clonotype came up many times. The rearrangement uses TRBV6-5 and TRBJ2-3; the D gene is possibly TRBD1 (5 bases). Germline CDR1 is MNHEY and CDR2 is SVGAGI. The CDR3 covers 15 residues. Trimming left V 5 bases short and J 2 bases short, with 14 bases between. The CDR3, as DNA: TGTGCCAGCAGTCCCCAGGGAATCCCCACAGATACGCAGTATTTT. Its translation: CASSPQGIPTDTQYF.

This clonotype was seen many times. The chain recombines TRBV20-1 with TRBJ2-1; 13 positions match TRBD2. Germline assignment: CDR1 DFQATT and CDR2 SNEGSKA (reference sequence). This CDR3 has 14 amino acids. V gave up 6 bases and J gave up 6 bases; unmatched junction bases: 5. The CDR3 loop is CSAQTSGGVNEQFF. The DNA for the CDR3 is TGCAGTGCCCAAACTAGCGGGGGGGTCAATGAGCAGTTCTTC.

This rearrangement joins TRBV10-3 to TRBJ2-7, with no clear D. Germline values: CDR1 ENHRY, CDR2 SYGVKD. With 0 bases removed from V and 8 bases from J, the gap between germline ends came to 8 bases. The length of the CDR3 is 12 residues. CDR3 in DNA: TGTGCCATCAGTGAGTCGTATTATCAGCAGTACTTC. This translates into CAISESYYQQYF.

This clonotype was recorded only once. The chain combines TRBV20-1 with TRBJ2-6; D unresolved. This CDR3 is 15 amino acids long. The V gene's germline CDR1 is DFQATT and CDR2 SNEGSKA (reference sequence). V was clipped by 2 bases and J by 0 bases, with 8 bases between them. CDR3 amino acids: CSARNTVSGANVLTF. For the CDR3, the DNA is TGCAGTGCTAGAAACACCGTCTCTGGGGCCAACGTCCTGACTTTC.

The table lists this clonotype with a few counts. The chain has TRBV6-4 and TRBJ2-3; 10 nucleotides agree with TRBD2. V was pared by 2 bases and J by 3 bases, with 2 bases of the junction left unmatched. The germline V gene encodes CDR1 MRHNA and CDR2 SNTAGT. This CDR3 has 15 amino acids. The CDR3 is CASSDSGGATDTQYF. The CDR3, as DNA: TGTGCCAGCAGTGACAGCGGGGGGGCGACAGATACGCAGTATTTT.

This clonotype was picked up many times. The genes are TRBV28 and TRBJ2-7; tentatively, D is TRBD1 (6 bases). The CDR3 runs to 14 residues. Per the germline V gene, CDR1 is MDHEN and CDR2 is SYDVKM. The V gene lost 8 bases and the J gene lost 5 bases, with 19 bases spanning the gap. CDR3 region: CASELQGQGNEQYF. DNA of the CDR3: TGTGCCAGCGAGCTACAGGGTCAAGGGAACGAGCAGTACTTC. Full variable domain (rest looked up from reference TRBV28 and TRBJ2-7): DVKVTQSSRYLVKRTGEKVFLECVQDMDHENMFWYRQDPGLGLRLIYFSYDVKMKEKGDIPEGYSVSREKKERFSLILESASTNQTSMYLCASELQGQGNEQYFGPGTRLTVT.

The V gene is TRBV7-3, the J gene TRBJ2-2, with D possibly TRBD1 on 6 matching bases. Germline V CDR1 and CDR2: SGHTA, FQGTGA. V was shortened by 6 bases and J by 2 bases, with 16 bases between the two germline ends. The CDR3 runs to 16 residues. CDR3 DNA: TGTGCCAGCAGTCTCCAGGGGTCTTCCAACACCGGGGAGCTGTTTTTT. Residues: CASSLQGSSNTGELFF.

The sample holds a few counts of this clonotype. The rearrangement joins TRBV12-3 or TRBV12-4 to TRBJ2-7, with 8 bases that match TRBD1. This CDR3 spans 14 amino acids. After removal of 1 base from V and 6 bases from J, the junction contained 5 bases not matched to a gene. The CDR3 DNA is TGTGCCAGCAGTTTAGGACAGGGGATCGGCGAGCAGTACTTC. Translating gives CASSLGQGIGEQYF.